This T cell receptor (beta chain) was documented in a study of cytomegalovirus exposure and HLA in healthy donors. Study details: The study's early data release held some 85 million unique TCRs from HLA-typed donors.

In the PCR, 60 Vbeta and 13 Jbeta primers were used. Authors' methods: Later, an analysis found approximately 80 million unique TCR beta chains, and 8.5 million to 12 million of these were shared. Repertoires were generated with immunoSEQ multiplex PCR, while TCRdb's copy carries only in-frame clones and drops some. V and J calls and clone size come straight from that table; D and trimming were deduced from the DNA. The table records 110,000 to 150,000 clones, around 72% of them present only once. This CDR3 has 15 residues. V shed 6 bases and J shed 0 bases, with 12 bases lying between them. Germline CDR1 is ENHRY and CDR2 is SYGVKD. In this sample, this clone turned up a few times. Its antigen is not identified. Study conclusions and caveats: A later analysis revealed that TCR association rates differed between HLA loci, peaking at DRB1 and bottoming out at HLA-C. With later analysis, a missense DCLRE1C variant became linked to TCR beta V- and J-gene trimming.

The gene calls are TRBV10-3 and TRBJ1-3; a weak D match, TRBD1 (5 bases). Sequenced: PBMCs. The sequence came from a man in his forties or fifties in good health and CMV-seronegative. CDR3 amino acids: CAIRGTGGSGNTIYF. In DNA, the CDR3 is TGTGCCATCAGGGGGACTGGTGGCTCTGGAAACACCATATATTTT.